This T cell receptor (beta chain) was identified in a study of neurological immune-mediated disorders. Sorted libraries were made with about 1.1 million CD4+ or CD8+ T cells. The V segment lost 3 bases and the J segment 2 bases; nucleotides outside the gene matches: 1. This CDR3 has 14 residues. TCRdb reprocessed the 5' RACE reads via MiXCR and lists one record per CDR3 protein. The sample contains approximately 41,000 distinct CDR3 sequences, about 14% of which appear only once. This chain links TRBV12-3 or TRBV12-4 with TRBJ1-5, with 7 bases lining up with TRBD1. The sequence was obtained from a woman aged 60-70 years with HTLV-1-associated myelopathy (HAM/TSP). The source material was CD4+ T cells from blood. CDR3 in amino acids: CASSFTGGNQPQHF. CDR3 nucleotide sequence: TGTGCCAGCAGTTTCACAGGGGGCAATCAGCCCCAGCATTTT.